This T cell receptor (beta chain) was captured by sequencing in a study of OX40 agonist ivuxolimab in advanced cancers. Study-level information: Each dose-escalation patient presented with hepatocellular carcinoma, melanoma, renal cell or head and neck cancer. Study-wide results and limits: Antigen specificity was not determined for the expanded peripheral T cells.

On this clone itself: Its antigen is not known.

Sequencing used immunoSEQ multiplex PCR; TCRdb keeps in-frame clones, though not all of them. The sample has about 69,000 clones; around 80% are singletons. Germline V gene sequence: CDR1 MNHNS, CDR2 SASEGT. The ends were cut back, 0 bases at V and 3 bases at J, with 11 bases in the middle. The length of the CDR3 is 15 residues. This TCR was recovered from an adult with an advanced solid tumor such as melanoma, head and neck, liver or kidney cancer. The V and J genes are TRBV6-1 and TRBJ1-2; no reliable D call. The sample in question was CD4+ or CD8+ T cells sorted from blood, obtained in a trial of the OX40 agonist ivuxolimab. The CDR3 reads CASSEAMPPHYGYTF. CDR3 nucleotide sequence: TGTGCCAGCAGTGAAGCGATGCCCCCCCACTATGGCTACACCTTC.